This TCR beta chain was retrieved from a study of regulatory T cells in long-lasting Graves disease. Study-level background: Persistence in Graves' disease required over 5 years of antithyroid drugs plus positive TSH receptor antibodies.

Time point indicated: persistent/refractory GD, antithyroid drugs over 5 years with positive TRAb. PBMC-extracted RNA yielded the TCR library. Arm-PCR of CDR3 regions and iRepertoire HTBI primers were the basis on which TCR beta libraries were built. Each CDR3 protein gets one entry after TCRdb re-called the multiplex PCR reads with MiXCR. The sample has about 340,000 distinct CDR3 sequences; about 19% are singletons. Study-wide results and caveats: Limited sample numbers may have lowered accuracy. The study found lower TCR diversity in persistent Graves' patients than in newly diagnosed ones. Researchers examined only peripheral blood and not thyroid tissue.

CDR1 and CDR2 (germline): SGDLS, YYNGEE. The CDR3 is 15 amino acids. V gave up 0 bases and J gave up 5 bases, with 14 bases separating them. A note on this clonotype: Its matching antigen is unknown.

The J gene is TRBJ2-5, the V gene TRBV9; TRBD2 might be the D (6 bases). The sequencing used peripheral blood mononuclear cells (PBMCs), collected when the disease was refractory, from a patient treated with antithyroid drugs. This TCR was sampled from a female donor with Graves disease. The DNA for the CDR3 is TGTGCCAGCAGCGTAGACGGGAGCCACCGGGAGACCCAGTACTTC. Translated: CASSVDGSHRETQYF.